The clone carrying this T cell receptor (beta chain) was seen only once. The data derive from a study of technical replicates of blood from a handful of donors. Data came from immunoSEQ multiplex PCR; TCRdb stores just in-frame clones and leaves some out. The sample has approximately 100,000 clones; 96% are singletons. CDR1 and CDR2 from the germline V gene are SGHAT and FQNNGV. The CDR3 has 14 amino acids. V lost 5 bases and J 2 bases, leaving 13 bases between the germline ends. This sequence joins TRBV11-2 and TRBJ2-7, with a weak D call TRBD1 (6 bases). The source of this sequence is a human donor in good health. Sequencing was done on a sample of T cells isolated from PBMCs. CDR3 amino acids: CASSHVGAAYEQYF. The CDR3 nucleotides are TGTGCCAGCAGCCACGTGGGGGCAGCCTACGAGCAGTACTTC.